This T cell receptor (beta chain) was sequenced during a study of T cell repertoires in cytomegalovirus infection. Remarks on this clonotype: As yet, its antigen is unknown.

The germline V gene has CDR1 SGHVS and CDR2 FNYEAQ. Trimming took 5 bases from V and 9 from J, leaving 20 bases between them. The CDR3 has 15 amino acids. From the reads, TCRdb called clonotypes with MiXCR, one entry per CDR3 protein. The profile shows some 310,000 distinct CDR3 sequences, just under 25% of them singletons. Sequenced here: cultured PBMCs, sampled from culture after CMV antigen stimulation. The chain couples TRBV7-6 to TRBJ1-5; tentative D call: TRBD1 (5 bases). The TCR originated in a human donor in good health (CMV status not recorded). Some clones in this sample may be carry-over from other donors' samples. DNA for the CDR3: TGTGCCAGCAGCATGCGACAGAAACCCATGTGGCCCCAGCATTTT. Protein product: CASSMRQKPMWPQHF.